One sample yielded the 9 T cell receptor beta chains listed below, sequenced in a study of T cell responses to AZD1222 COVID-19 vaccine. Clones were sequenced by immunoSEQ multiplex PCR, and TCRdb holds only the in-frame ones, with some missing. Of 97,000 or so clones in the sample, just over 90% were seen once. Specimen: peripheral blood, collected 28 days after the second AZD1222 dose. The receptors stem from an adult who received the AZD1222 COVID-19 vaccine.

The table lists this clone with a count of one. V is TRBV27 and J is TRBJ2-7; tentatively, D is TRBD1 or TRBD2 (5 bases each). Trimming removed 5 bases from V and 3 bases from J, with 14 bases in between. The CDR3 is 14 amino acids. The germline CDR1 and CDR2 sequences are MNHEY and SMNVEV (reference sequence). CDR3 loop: CASSQRDRGYEQYF. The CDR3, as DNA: TGTGCCAGCAGTCAGAGGGACCGGGGCTACGAGCAGTACTTC.

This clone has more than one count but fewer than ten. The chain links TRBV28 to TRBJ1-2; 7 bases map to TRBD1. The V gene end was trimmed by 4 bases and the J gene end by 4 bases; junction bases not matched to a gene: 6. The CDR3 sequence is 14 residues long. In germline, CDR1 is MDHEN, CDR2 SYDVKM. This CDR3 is CASSSGQASYGYTF. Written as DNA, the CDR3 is TGTGCCAGCAGTTCTGGACAGGCTTCCTATGGCTACACCTTC.

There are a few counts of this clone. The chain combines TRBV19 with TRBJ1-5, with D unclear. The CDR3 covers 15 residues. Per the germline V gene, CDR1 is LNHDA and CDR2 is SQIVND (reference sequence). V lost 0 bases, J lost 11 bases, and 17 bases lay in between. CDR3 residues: CASSIDHLPVTAQHF. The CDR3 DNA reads TGTGCCAGTAGTATAGATCATCTGCCCGTTACGGCCCAGCATTTT.

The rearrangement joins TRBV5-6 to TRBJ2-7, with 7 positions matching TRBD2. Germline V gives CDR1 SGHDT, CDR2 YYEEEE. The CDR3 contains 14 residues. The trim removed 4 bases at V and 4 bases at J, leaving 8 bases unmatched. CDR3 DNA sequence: TGTGCCAGCAGCCCTTGGACTAGTAGTTACGAGCAGTACTTC. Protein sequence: CASSPWTSSYEQYF.

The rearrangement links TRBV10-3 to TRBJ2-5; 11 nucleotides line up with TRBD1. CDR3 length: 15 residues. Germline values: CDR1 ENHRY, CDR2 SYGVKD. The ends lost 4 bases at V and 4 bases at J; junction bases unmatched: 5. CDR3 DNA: TGTGCCATCAGTGCCGGGACAGGGGGTCGAGAGACCCAGTACTTC. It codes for CAISAGTGGRETQYF.

The CDR3 spells CASSPGTAEDGYTF. The CDR3 nucleotides are TGTGCCAGCTCACCCGGGACGGCAGAGGATGGCTACACCTTC. V usage is TRBV18 and J usage is TRBJ1-2, with D maybe TRBD1 (5 bases). The CDR3 totals 14 residues. V lost 3 bases, J lost 6 bases, and 14 bases lay in between. CDR1 KGHSH and CDR2 LQKENI come from the germline V gene.

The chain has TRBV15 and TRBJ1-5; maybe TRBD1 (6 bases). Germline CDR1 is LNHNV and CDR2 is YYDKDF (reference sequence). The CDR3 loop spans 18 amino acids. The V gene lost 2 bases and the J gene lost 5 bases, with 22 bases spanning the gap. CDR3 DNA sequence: TGTGCCACCAGCAGACGCTCCCCGGGGGGGGCAGTGCATCAGCCCCAGCATTTT. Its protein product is CATSRRSPGGAVHQPQHF.

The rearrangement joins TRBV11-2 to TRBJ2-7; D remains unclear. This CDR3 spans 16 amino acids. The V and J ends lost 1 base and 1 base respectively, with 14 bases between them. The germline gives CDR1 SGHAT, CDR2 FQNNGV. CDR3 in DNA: TGTGCCAGCAGCTTAGGATTCGGTCGGGCTTCCTACGAGCAGTACTTC. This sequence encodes CASSLGFGRASYEQYF.

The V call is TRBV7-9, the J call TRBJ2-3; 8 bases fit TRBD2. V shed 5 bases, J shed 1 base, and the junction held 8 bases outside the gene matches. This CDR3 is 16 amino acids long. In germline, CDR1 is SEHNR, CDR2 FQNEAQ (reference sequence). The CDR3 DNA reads TGTGCCAGCAGCCCCATCGTAGCGGGGCGCACAGATACGCAGTATTTT. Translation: CASSPIVAGRTDTQYF.